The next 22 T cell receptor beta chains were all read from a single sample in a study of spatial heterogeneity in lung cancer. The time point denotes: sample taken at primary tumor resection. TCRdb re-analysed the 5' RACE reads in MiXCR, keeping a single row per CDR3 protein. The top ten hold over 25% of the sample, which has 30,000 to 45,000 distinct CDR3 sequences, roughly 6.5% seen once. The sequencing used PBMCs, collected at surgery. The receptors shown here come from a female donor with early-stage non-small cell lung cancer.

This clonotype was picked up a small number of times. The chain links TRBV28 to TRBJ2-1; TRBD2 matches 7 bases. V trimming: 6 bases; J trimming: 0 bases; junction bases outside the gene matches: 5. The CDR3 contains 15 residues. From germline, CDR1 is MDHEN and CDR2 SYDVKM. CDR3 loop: CASRPGGSSYNEQFF. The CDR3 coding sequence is TGTGCCAGCAGACCGGGCGGGAGCTCCTACAATGAGCAGTTCTTC.

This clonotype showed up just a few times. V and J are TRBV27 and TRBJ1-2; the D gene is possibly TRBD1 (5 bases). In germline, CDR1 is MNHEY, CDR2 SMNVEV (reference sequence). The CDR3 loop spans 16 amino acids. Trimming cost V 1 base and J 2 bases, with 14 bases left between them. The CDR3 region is CASSLFGANQNYGYTF. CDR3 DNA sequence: TGTGCCAGCAGTTTATTCGGGGCTAATCAAAACTATGGCTACACCTTC.

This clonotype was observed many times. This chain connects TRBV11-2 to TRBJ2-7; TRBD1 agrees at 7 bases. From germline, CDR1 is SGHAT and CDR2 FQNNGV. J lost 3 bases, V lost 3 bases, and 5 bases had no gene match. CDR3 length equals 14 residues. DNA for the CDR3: TGTGCCAGCAGCTTCACAGGGGCTGGCTACGAGCAGTACTTC. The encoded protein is CASSFTGAGYEQYF.

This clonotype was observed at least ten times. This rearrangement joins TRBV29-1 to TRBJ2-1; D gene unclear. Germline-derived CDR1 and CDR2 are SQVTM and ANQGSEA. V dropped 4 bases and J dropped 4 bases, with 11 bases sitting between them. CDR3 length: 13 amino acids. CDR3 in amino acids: CSVVVAEYNEQFF. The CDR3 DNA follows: TGCAGCGTTGTTGTGGCAGAGTACAATGAGCAGTTCTTC.

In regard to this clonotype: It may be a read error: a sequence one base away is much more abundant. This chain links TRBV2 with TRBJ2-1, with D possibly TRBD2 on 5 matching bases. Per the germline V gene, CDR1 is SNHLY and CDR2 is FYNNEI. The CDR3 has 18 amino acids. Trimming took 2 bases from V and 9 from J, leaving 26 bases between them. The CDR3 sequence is CASSERSVVGVLGSEQFF. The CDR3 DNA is TGTGCCAGCAGTGAAAGGTCAGTGGTGGGAGTTCTTGGAAGTGAGCAGTTCTTC.

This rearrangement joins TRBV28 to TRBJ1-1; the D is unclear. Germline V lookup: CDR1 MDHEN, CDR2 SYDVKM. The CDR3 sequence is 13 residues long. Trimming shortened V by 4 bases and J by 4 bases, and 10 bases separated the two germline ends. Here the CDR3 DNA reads TGTGCCAGCAGTTATACTGCGGGCACTGAAGCTTTCTTT. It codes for CASSYTAGTEAFF.

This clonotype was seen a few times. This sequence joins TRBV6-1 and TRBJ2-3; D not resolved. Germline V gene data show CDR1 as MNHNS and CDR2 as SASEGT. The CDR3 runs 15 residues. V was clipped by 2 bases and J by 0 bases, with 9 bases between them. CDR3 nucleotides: TGTGCCAGCAGTGAAATTTTTCTTAGCACAGATACGCAGTATTTT. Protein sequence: CASSEIFLSTDTQYF.

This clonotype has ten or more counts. This CDR3 reads CASSQPRRGGSQPQHF. CDR3 sequence (DNA): TGCGCCAGCAGCCAACCCCGAAGGGGGGGTAGTCAGCCCCAGCATTTT. V and J are TRBV4-1 and TRBJ1-5; tentative D call: TRBD1 (6 bases). CDR1 and CDR2 (germline): MGHRA, YSYEKL. Trimming took 2 bases from V and 6 from J, leaving 17 bases between them. This CDR3 has 16 amino acids.

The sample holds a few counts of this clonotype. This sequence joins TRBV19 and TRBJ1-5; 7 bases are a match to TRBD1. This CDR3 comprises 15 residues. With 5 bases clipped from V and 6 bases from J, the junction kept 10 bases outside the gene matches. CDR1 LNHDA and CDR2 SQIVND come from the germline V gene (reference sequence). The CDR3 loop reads CASSSRQGLSQPQHF. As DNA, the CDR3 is TGTGCCAGTAGTTCTCGACAGGGTTTGAGTCAGCCCCAGCATTTT.

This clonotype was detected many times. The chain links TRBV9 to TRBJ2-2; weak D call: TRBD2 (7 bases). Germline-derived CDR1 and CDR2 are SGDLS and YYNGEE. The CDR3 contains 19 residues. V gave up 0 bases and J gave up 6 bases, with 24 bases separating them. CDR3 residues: CASSVGSGGGDPLSGELFF. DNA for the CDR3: TGTGCCAGCAGCGTAGGCAGTGGGGGGGGCGACCCCCTTTCCGGGGAGCTGTTTTTT.

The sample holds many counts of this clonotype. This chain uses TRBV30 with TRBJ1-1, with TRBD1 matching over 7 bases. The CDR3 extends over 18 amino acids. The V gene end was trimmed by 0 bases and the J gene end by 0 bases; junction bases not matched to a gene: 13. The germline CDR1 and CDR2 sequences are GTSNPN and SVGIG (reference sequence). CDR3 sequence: CAWSVRGWTGSVNTEAFF. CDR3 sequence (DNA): TGTGCCTGGAGTGTACGGGGTTGGACAGGATCGGTGAACACTGAAGCTTTCTTT.

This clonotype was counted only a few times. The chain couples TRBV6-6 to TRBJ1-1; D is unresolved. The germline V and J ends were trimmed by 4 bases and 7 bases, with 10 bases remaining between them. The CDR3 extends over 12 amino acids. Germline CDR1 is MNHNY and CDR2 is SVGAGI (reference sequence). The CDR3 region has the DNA TGTGCCAGCAGTTGGAGCTCCTTTGAAGCTTTCTTT. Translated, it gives CASSWSSFEAFF.

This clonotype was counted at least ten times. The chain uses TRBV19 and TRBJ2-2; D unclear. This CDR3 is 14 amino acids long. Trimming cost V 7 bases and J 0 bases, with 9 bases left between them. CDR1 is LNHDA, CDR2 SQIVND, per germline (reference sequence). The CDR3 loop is CASTTHANTGELFF. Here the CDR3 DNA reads TGTGCCAGTACCACACATGCGAACACCGGGGAGCTGTTTTTT. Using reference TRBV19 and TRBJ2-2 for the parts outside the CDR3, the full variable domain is DGGITQSPKYLFRKEGQNVTLSCEQNLNHDAMYWYRQDPGQGLRLIYYSQIVNDFQKGDIAEGYSVSREKKESFPLTVTSAQKNPTAFYLCASTTHANTGELFFGEGSRLTVL.

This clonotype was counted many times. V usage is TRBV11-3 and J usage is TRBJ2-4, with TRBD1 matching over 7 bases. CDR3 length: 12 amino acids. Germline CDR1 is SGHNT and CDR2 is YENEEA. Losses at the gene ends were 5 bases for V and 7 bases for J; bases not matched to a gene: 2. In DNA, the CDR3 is TGTGCCAGCAGCGGACAGGAGAACATTCAGTACTTC. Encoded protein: CASSGQENIQYF.

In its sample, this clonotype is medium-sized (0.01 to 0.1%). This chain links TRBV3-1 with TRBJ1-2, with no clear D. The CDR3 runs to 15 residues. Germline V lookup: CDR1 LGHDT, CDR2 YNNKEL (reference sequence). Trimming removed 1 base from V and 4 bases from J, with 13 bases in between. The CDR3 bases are TGTGCCAGCAGCCAAGTTCCCGGACTAAGCTATGGCTACACCTTC. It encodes CASSQVPGLSYGYTF.

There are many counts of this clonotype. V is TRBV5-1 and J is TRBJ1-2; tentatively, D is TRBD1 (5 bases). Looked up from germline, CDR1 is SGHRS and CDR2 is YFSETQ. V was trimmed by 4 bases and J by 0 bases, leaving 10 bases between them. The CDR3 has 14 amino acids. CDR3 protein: CASSPRQSNYGYTF. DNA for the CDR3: TGCGCCAGCAGCCCGCGACAGTCTAACTATGGCTACACCTTC.

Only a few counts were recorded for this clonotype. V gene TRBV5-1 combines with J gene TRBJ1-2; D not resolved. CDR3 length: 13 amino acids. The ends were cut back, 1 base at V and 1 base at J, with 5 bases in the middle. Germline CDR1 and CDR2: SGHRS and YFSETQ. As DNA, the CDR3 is TGCGCCAGCAGCTTGAACCGTAACTATGGCTACACCTTC. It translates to CASSLNRNYGYTF.

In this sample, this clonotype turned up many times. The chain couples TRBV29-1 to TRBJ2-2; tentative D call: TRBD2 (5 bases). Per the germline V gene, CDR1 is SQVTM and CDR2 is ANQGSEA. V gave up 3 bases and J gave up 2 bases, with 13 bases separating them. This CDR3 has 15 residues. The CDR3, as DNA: TGCAGCGTTGATCGAGGGTCGGATAACACCGGGGAGCTGTTTTTT. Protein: CSVDRGSDNTGELFF.

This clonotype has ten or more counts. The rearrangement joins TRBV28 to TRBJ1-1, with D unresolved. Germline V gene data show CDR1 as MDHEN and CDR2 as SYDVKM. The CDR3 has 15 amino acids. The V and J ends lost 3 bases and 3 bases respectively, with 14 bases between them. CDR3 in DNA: TGTGCCAGCAGTTTGGGGTATGCAGTGTACACTGAAGCTTTCTTT. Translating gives CASSLGYAVYTEAFF. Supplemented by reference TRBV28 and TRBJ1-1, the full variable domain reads DVKVTQSSRYLVKRTGEKVFLECVQDMDHENMFWYRQDPGLGLRLIYFSYDVKMKEKGDIPEGYSVSREKKERFSLILESASTNQTSMYLCASSLGYAVYTEAFFGQGTRLTVV.

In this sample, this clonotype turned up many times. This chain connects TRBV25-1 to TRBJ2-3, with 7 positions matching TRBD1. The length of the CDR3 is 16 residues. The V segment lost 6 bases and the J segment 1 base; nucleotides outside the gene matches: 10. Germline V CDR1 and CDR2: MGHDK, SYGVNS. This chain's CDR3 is CASSGYRGRGTDTQYF. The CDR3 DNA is TGTGCCAGCAGCGGATACAGGGGCCGGGGCACAGATACGCAGTATTTT.

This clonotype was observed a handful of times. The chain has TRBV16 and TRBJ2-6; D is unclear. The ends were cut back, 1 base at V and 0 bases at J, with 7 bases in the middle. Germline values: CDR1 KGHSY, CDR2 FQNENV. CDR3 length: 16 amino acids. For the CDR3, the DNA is TGTGCCAGCAGCCAATTTGGCAGCTCTGGGGCCAACGTCCTGACTTTC. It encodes CASSQFGSSGANVLTF.

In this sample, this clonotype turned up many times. The CDR3 nucleotides read TGTGCCAGCAGCTTGGCCGCAGGGCGCGAGCAGTACTTC. Translating gives CASSLAAGREQYF. The rearrangement uses TRBV5-6 and TRBJ2-7, with D possibly being TRBD1 (5 bases). V lost 0 bases to trimming and J lost 6 bases, with 10 bases between them. This CDR3 spans 13 amino acids. Germline assignment: CDR1 SGHDT and CDR2 YYEEEE.